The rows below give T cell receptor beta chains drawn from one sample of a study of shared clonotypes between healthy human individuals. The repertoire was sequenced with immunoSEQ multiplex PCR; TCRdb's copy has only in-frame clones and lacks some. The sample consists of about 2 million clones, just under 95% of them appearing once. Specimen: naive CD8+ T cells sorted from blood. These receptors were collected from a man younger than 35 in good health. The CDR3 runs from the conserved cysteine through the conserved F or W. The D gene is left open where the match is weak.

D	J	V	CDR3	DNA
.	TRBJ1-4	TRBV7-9	CASREVVTNEKLFF	TGTGCCAGCAGAGAGGTGGTTACTAATGAAAAACTGTTTTTT
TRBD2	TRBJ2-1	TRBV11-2	CASSPQTSIYNEQFF	TGTGCCAGCAGCCCCCAGACTAGCATCTACAATGAGCAGTTCTTC
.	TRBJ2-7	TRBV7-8	CASSLSGQFSSYEQYF	TGTGCCAGCAGCTTAAGCGGACAGTTCAGCTCCTACGAGCAGTACTTC
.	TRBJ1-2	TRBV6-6	CASSWPGAGYGYTF	TGTGCCAGCAGTTGGCCAGGGGCGGGCTATGGCTACACCTTC
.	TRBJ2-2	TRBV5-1	CASSLAYQGSGELFF	TGCGCCAGCAGCTTGGCCTACCAGGGATCCGGGGAGCTGTTTTTT
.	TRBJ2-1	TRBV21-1	CASSNREQFF	TGTGCCAGCAGCAATAGAGAGCAGTTCTTC
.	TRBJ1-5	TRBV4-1	CASSQTGTTYNQPQHF	TGCGCCAGCAGCCAAACCGGGACAACCTACAATCAGCCCCAGCATTTT
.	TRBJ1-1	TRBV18	CASSMENTEAFF	TGTGCCAGCTCGATGGAGAACACTGAAGCTTTCTTT
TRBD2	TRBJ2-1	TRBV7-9	CASSVTSGPGEQFF	TGTGCCAGCAGCGTTACTAGCGGCCCAGGTGAGCAGTTCTTC
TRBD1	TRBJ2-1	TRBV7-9	CASSSGTGPHNEQFF	TGTGCCAGCAGCTCGGGGACAGGCCCCCACAATGAGCAGTTCTTC
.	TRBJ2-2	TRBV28	CASSVRGNTGELFF	TGTGCCAGCAGTGTACGGGGTAACACCGGGGAGCTGTTTTTT
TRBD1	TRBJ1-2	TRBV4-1	CASSPRQGESVYGYTF	TGCGCCAGCAGCCCCCGACAGGGGGAATCTGTCTATGGCTACACCTTC
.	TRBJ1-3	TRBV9	CASSGRKGSNTIYF	TGTGCCAGCAGCGGAAGAAAAGGGAGCAACACCATATATTTT
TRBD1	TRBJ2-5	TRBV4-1	CASSPGTAQETQYF	TGCGCCAGCAGCCCCGGGACAGCCCAAGAGACCCAGTACTTC
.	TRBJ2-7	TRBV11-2	CASSFGHTYEQYF	TGTGCCAGCAGCTTCGGACACACCTACGAGCAGTACTTC
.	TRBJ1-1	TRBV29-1	CSVKGSEAFF	TGCAGCGTGAAGGGGTCTGAAGCTTTCTTT
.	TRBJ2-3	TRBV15	CATSRDNGGPVTDTQYF	TGTGCCACCAGCAGAGATAATGGGGGGCCGGTTACAGATACGCAGTATTTT
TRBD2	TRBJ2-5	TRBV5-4	CASSATTSGQETQYF	TGTGCCAGCAGCGCCACGACTAGCGGCCAAGAGACCCAGTACTTC
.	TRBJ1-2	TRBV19	CASINAAGDGYTF	TGTGCCAGTATCAACGCGGCAGGGGATGGCTACACCTTC
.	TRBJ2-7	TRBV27	CASSLNRDPYEQYF	TGTGCCAGCAGTTTGAACAGGGACCCCTACGAGCAGTACTTC
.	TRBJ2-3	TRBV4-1	CASSQGGEGLVGTDTQYF	TGCGCCAGCAGCCAAGGAGGAGAGGGATTGGTGGGTACAGATACGCAGTATTTT
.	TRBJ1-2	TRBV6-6	CASSFRDGAFYGYTF	TGTGCCAGCAGTTTCCGGGACGGGGCATTCTATGGCTACACCTTC
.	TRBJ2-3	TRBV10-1	CASSESGWDPSTDTQYF	TGCGCCAGCAGTGAGTCGGGGTGGGATCCCAGCACAGATACGCAGTATTTT
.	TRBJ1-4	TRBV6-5	CASSYSAGANEKLFF	TGTGCCAGCAGTTACTCGGCAGGTGCCAATGAAAAACTGTTTTTT
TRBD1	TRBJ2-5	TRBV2	CASSEGLTGGRETQYF	TGTGCCAGCAGTGAAGGATTAACAGGGGGCAGGGAGACCCAGTACTTC